Below are 13 T cell receptor beta chains sequenced from a single sample in a study of OX40 agonist ivuxolimab in advanced cancers. The protocol was immunoSEQ multiplex PCR, while the TCRdb copy is restricted to in-frame clones and leaves out a portion. The sample lists 70,000 to 80,000 clones; around 94% were seen once. Specimen: CD4+ or CD8+ T cells sorted from blood, collected in a trial of the OX40 agonist ivuxolimab. These receptors all stem from an adult with an advanced solid tumor such as melanoma, head and neck, liver or kidney cancer.

Remarks on this clone: This sample also contains other DNA sequences that code for the same CDR3. The rearrangement uses TRBV7-9 and TRBJ1-1; D call uncertain. This CDR3 contains 12 residues. V lost 0 bases, J lost 4 bases, and 3 bases lay in between. Per the germline V gene, CDR1 is SEHNR and CDR2 is FQNEAQ (reference sequence). The CDR3, as DNA: TGTGCCAGCAGCTTAGCGGGCACTGAAGCTTTCTTT. This encodes CASSLAGTEAFF.

This chain links TRBV27 with TRBJ1-1; no firm D call. With 1 base removed from V and 8 bases from J, the gap between germline ends came to 8 bases. The CDR3 consists of 12 residues. Germline CDR1 and CDR2: MNHEY and SMNVEV (reference sequence). In nucleotides, the CDR3 is TGTGCCAGCAGTTTATACGGCAGAGAAGCTTTCTTT. It yields the protein CASSLYGREAFF.

This rearrangement joins TRBV5-4 to TRBJ1-1; D remains ambiguous. The CDR3 sequence is 12 residues long. CDR1 is SGHNT, CDR2 YYREEE, per germline (reference sequence). V lost 2 bases and J lost 4, with 6 bases in between. CDR3 region: CASSFLGTEAFF. Here the CDR3 DNA reads TGTGCCAGCAGCTTTTTAGGCACTGAAGCTTTCTTT.

The chain links TRBV7-8 to TRBJ2-5; either TRBD1 or TRBD2 may fit D (5 bases each). V was shortened by 5 bases and J by 4 bases, with 23 bases between the two germline ends. Germline CDR1 reads SGHVS; CDR2 reads FQNEAQ. The CDR3 is 17 residues long. CDR3 in amino acids: CASSGHDGAGPIETQYF. The CDR3 nucleotides read TGTGCCAGCAGCGGACACGACGGGGCAGGGCCGATAGAGACCCAGTACTTC.

This rearrangement joins TRBV19 to TRBJ2-7, with 7 bases fitting TRBD1. This CDR3 has 16 amino acids. In germline, CDR1 is LNHDA, CDR2 SQIVND (reference sequence). The V gene end was trimmed by 4 bases and the J gene end by 3 bases; junction bases not matched to a gene: 12. CDR3 protein: CASSTPGQLPFYEQYF. The CDR3 DNA sequence: TGTGCCAGTAGTACTCCGGGACAGCTACCTTTCTACGAGCAGTACTTC.

Points on this clone: The sample has other DNA sequences that encode this CDR3 too. The gene calls are TRBV27 and TRBJ1-1; D remains unclear. CDR3 length: 13 amino acids. In germline, CDR1 is MNHEY, CDR2 SMNVEV (reference sequence). V was clipped by 2 bases and J by 0 bases, with 4 bases between them. CDR3 in amino acids: CASSLGLNTEAFF. Written as DNA, the CDR3 is TGTGCCAGCAGTTTAGGATTGAACACTGAAGCTTTCTTT.

J is TRBJ1-5 and V is TRBV5-3; no reliable D call. TRBV5-3 is sorted into the ORF group, with uncertain function. The CDR3 has 20 residues. Trimming stripped 4 bases from V and 0 bases from J, with 26 bases between. CDR3 DNA: TGTGCCAGAAGCGCCTGGGTACAGACTCTCGACATTAATAGCAATCAGCCCCAGCATTTT. It is translated as CARSAWVQTLDINSNQPQHF.

The V and J genes are TRBV19 and TRBJ2-1; D possibly matches TRBD1 or TRBD2 (6 bases each). There are 13 residues in the CDR3. Trimming removed 3 bases from V and 6 bases from J, with 9 bases in between. CDR1 LNHDA and CDR2 SQIVND come from the germline V gene (reference sequence). Written as DNA, the CDR3 is TGTGCCAGTAGTATGGGGGGCCCCAATGAGCAGTTCTTC. Its translation is CASSMGGPNEQFF.

The chain joins TRBV28 to TRBJ1-2; possible D gene TRBD1, 5 bases. Trimming shortened V by 5 bases and J by 4 bases, and 11 bases separated the two germline ends. Germline V gene data show CDR1 as MDHEN and CDR2 as SYDVKM. The CDR3 is 13 residues long. In nucleotides, the CDR3 is TGTGCCAGCAGTCCCCGGGGGAGCTATGGCTACACCTTC. Its translation is CASSPRGSYGYTF.

The chain is built from TRBV11-2 and TRBJ2-2; 12 bases agree with TRBD1. Looked up from germline, CDR1 is SGHAT and CDR2 is FQNNGV. V was pared by 5 bases and J by 16 bases, with 5 bases of the junction left unmatched. This CDR3 is built from 12 residues. The CDR3 sequence: CASSRGTGGRFF. Here the CDR3 DNA reads TGTGCCAGCAGCCGAGGGACAGGGGGCCGGTTTTTT.

J is TRBJ2-5 and V is TRBV7-9; 14 nucleotides agree with TRBD2. The V gene end was trimmed by 5 bases and the J gene end by 5 bases; junction bases not matched to a gene: 10. This CDR3 region has 17 residues. CDR1 is SEHNR, CDR2 FQNEAQ, per germline (reference sequence). The DNA of the CDR3 is TGTGCCAGCAGCCAGCCGGGACTAGCGGGAGAGGTTGAGACCCAGTACTTC. Its translation is CASSQPGLAGEVETQYF.

The chain couples TRBV5-4 to TRBJ2-7; 7 bases are a match to TRBD2. V gave up 3 bases and J gave up 3 bases; unmatched junction bases: 12. The CDR3 loop spans 16 amino acids. Germline V gene lookup returns CDR1 SGHNT and CDR2 YYREEE (reference sequence). The CDR3 DNA reads TGTGCCAGCAGCTCGGGGCCGGGGGGTCTCCTCTACGAGCAGTACTTC. Amino acid sequence: CASSSGPGGLLYEQYF.

V gene TRBV11-2 combines with J gene TRBJ1-6; D remains unclear. Trimming removed 0 bases from V and 10 bases from J, with 16 bases in between. This CDR3 contains 16 residues. CDR1 SGHAT and CDR2 FQNNGV come from the germline V gene. The CDR3 reads CASSLDRIPKISPLHF. In DNA, the CDR3 is TGTGCCAGCAGCTTAGATAGAATCCCGAAAATATCACCCCTCCACTTT.